This T cell receptor beta chain comes out of a study of blood T cell repertoires in COVID-19. The study recruited people aged 18 to 89 years across around 23 US areas. Here immunoSEQ multiplex PCR was the method, and the copy in TCRdb shows in-frame clones only, minus some. Of around 250,000 clones listed, 80% to 85% are singletons. Germline trimming cut 5 bases from V and 5 bases from J; bases unmatched to any gene: 8. This CDR3 region has 14 residues. Germline-derived CDR1 and CDR2 are SGHNT and YENEEA. The chain combines TRBV11-3 with TRBJ2-7, with TRBD1 matching over 8 bases. Sequenced input: PBMCs or T cells enriched from blood (not recorded which). This TCR was recovered from a man aged 45-65 years who had recovered from COVID-19. CDR3 bases: TGTGCCAGCAGCAGCTTCCAACAGGGGGACGAGCAGTACTTC. It yields the protein CASSSFQQGDEQYF. Based on the CDR3 plus reference TRBV11-3 and TRBJ2-7, the full variable domain is EAGVVQSPRYKIIEKKQPVAFWCNPISGHNTLYWYLQNLGQGPELLIRYENEEAVDDSQLPKDRFSAERLKGVDSTLKIQPAELGDSAVYLCASSSFQQGDEQYFGPGTRLTVT.